These T cell receptor beta chains were read from a single sample in a study of T cell changes during pregnancy in multiple sclerosis. Assay used: immunoSEQ multiplex PCR; TCRdb lists only in-frame clones, some missing. This table holds under 90,000 clones, roughly 90% found once. The sequenced sample was peripheral blood, obtained after pregnancy. Receptor source: a female donor in good health, enrolled as a control in a pregnancy study. Each CDR3 is given with its conserved first and last residue. Each record gives: D gene, V gene, J gene, clone size, CDR3 DNA, CDR3 protein. A D gene is named only where the DNA matches it firmly. Clone sizes are given selectively: once, few, many, or a class where the clone is expanded.

TRBD2	TRBV4-2	TRBJ2-1	many	TGTGCCAGCAGCCCGGGACTAGCGGGGTTAGGGTATGAGCAGTTCTTC	CASSPGLAGLGYEQFF
TRBD1	TRBV19	TRBJ1-2	.	TGTGCCAGTAACCCCAGAGGGACAGGGGACTATGGCTACACCTTC	CASNPRGTGDYGYTF
.	TRBV5-8	TRBJ1-4	.	TGTGCCAGCAGCCCTGAACTGTTTTTT	CASSPELFF
.	TRBV5-5	TRBJ2-7	.	TGTGCCAGCACCTGGACAGCGGTTGCTTTGGGGGAGCAGTACTTC	CASTWTAVALGEQYF
TRBD1	TRBV7-9	TRBJ1-1	.	TGTGCCAGCAGCTTTCCAAACAGGGGATTGGACACTGAAGCTTTCTTT	CASSFPNRGLDTEAFF
TRBD2	TRBV5-1	TRBJ2-1	.	TGCGCCAGCAGCTTGTGGCTAGCGGGGGACACCTCGTATGAGCAGTTCTTC	CASSLWLAGDTSYEQFF
.	TRBV15	TRBJ1-1	.	TGTGCCACCAGCAGAGAAACAGGGACGGACACTGAAGCTTTCTTT	CATSRETGTDTEAFF
TRBD1	TRBV6-5	TRBJ1-1	.	TGTGCCAGCAAACGAGGACAGGGGAACACTGAAGCTTTCTTT	CASKRGQGNTEAFF
TRBD2	TRBV27	TRBJ2-3	.	TGTGCCAGCGCGTGGACTAGCGGGGGCACAGATACGCAGTATTTT	CASAWTSGGTDTQYF
TRBD1	TRBV25-1	TRBJ1-5	.	TGTGCCAGCAGTACAAGGGACAGGACTTATAGCAATCAGCCCCAGCATTTT	CASSTRDRTYSNQPQHF
.	TRBV4-1	TRBJ1-2	.	TGCGCCAGCAGCCCCCGAAAGACGGTAGACTCCTATGGCTACACCTTC	CASSPRKTVDSYGYTF
TRBD2	TRBV27	TRBJ2-3	.	TGTGCCAGCAGTTTCGCTAGCGGGGGCAGAGATACGCAGTATTTT	CASSFASGGRDTQYF
.	TRBV18	TRBJ1-1	once	TGTGCCAGCTCACCACGTCGGGGGGAAGTTGAAGCTTTCTTT	CASSPRRGEVEAFF
.	TRBV7-9	TRBJ1-1	.	TGTGCCAGCAGCTTAGCCATGACAGGGAACACTGAAGCTTTCTTT	CASSLAMTGNTEAFF
TRBD1	TRBV25-1	TRBJ1-3	.	TGTGCCAGCAGTGGTAACAGGGGTACGTTCTCTGGAAACACCATATATTTT	CASSGNRGTFSGNTIYF
.	TRBV30	TRBJ1-3	.	TGTGCCTGGATGGGCGGGGGCTCTGGAAACACCATATATTTT	CAWMGGGSGNTIYF
TRBD1	TRBV29-1	TRBJ1-2	.	TGCAGCGTACACGACAGGGCTAACTATGGCTACACCTTC	CSVHDRANYGYTF
.	TRBV5-4	TRBJ2-5	.	TGTGCCAGCAGCACCGGACTGGACCAAGAGACCCAGTACTTC	CASSTGLDQETQYF
TRBD1	TRBV18	TRBJ2-3	.	TGTGCCAGCTCACCCCTACAGGGGCTGGATGGCACAGATACGCAGTATTTT	CASSPLQGLDGTDTQYF
.	TRBV5-1	TRBJ2-1	.	TGCGCCAGCAGCTTGTTCGCCGGGGACAATGAGCAGTTCTTC	CASSLFAGDNEQFF
.	TRBV4-1	TRBJ1-3	.	TGCGCCAGCAGCCAAGTAGTCGTCTCTGGAAACACCATATATTTT	CASSQVVVSGNTIYF
.	TRBV30	TRBJ1-5	.	TGTGCCTGGAGTTCTGGAGACAGCAATCAGCCCCAGCATTTT	CAWSSGDSNQPQHF
.	TRBV19	TRBJ1-5	.	TGTGCCAGTAGTTTTCGTAATCAGCCCCAGCATTTT	CASSFRNQPQHF
TRBD2	TRBV30	TRBJ2-1	once	TGTGCCTGGAGTGTCCTGGCTAGCGGGAGCGGTGAGCAGTTCTTC	CAWSVLASGSGEQFF
TRBD1	TRBV13	TRBJ2-7	.	TGTGCCAGCAGCTTATGGGACAGGTTGTACGAGCAGTACTTC	CASSLWDRLYEQYF
.	TRBV5-8	TRBJ1-2	.	TGTGCCAGCAGCTTCGGAACAGGGCCCTTTAATGGCTACACCTTC	CASSFGTGPFNGYTF
TRBD1	TRBV7-9	TRBJ2-3	.	TGTGCCAGCAGCCACAGGGGCCCCGATACGCAGTATTTT	CASSHRGPDTQYF
TRBD1	TRBV9	TRBJ1-2	.	TGTGCCAGCAGCGTAGCCGGGACAGGGGGCTATGGCTACACCTTC	CASSVAGTGGYGYTF
.	TRBV15	TRBJ2-1	.	TGTGCCACCAGCACAGGGAATGAGCAGTTCTTC	CATSTGNEQFF
TRBD2	TRBV5-1	TRBJ2-5	.	TGCGCCAGCAGCCCACTAGCGGGGGAAGAGACCCAGTACTTC	CASSPLAGEETQYF
.	TRBV4-1	TRBJ1-5	.	TGCGCCAGCAGCCAAGAACAGGCCCTTAGCAATCAGCCCCAGCATTTT	CASSQEQALSNQPQHF
.	TRBV6-6	TRBJ2-1	.	TGTGCCAGCAGTTACCGAATTCCAGGCTATGAGCAGTTCTTC	CASSYRIPGYEQFF
.	TRBV5-4	TRBJ1-1	few	TGTGCCAGCTCGGGCGGGGGAATGGGGACTGAAGCTTTCTTT	CASSGGGMGTEAFF